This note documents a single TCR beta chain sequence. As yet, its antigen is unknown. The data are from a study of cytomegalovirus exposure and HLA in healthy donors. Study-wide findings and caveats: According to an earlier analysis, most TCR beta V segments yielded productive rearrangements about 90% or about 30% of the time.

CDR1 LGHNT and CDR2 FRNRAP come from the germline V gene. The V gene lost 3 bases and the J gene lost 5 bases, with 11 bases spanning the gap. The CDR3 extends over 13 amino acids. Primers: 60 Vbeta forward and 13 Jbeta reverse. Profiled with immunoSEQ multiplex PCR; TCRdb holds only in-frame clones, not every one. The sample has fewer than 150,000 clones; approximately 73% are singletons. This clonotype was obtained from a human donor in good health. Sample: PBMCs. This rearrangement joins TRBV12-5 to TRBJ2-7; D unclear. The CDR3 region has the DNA TGTGCTAGTGGTTTCGACCCCGACAACGAGCAGTACTTC. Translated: CASGFDPDNEQYF.